The 30 T cell receptor beta chains below all came from one sample that was sequenced in a study of identical twins. Using its own MiXCR run on the 5' RACE reads, TCRdb lists one record per CDR3 protein. Of roughly 540,000 distinct CDR3 sequences in the sample, under 25% were seen once. The same data also went into a second study, on T cells expressing NK-cell markers.

Sequencing input: CD4+ T cells sorted from blood. The receptors come from a woman aged 18-29 years in good health.

This chain uses TRBV7-9 with TRBJ2-4; a weak D match, TRBD2 (5 bases). The germline V and J ends were trimmed by 3 bases and 3 bases, with 9 bases remaining between them. The V gene's germline CDR1 is SEHNR and CDR2 FQNEAQ (reference sequence). The length of the CDR3 is 14 residues. CDR3 coding DNA: TGTGCCAGCAGCTTCCCGGGGAGCAAAAACATTCAGTACTTC. It codes for CASSFPGSKNIQYF.

This clonotype was counted only a few times. The chain recombines TRBV20-1 with TRBJ2-4, with a weak D call TRBD2 (6 bases). This CDR3 is 15 amino acids long. The germline V and J ends were trimmed by 2 bases and 12 bases, with 23 bases remaining between them. CDR1 DFQATT and CDR2 SNEGSKA come from the germline V gene (reference sequence). Here the CDR3 reads CSARIRTNRAGSQYF. The CDR3 DNA follows: TGCAGTGCTAGAATTAGGACCAACCGCGCGGGGAGTCAGTACTTC.

The CDR3 nucleotides read TGTGCCAGTAGTATTCCTGGCCGGTATGGCTACACCTTC. Its protein product is CASSIPGRYGYTF. The chain has TRBV19 and TRBJ1-2, with D unclear. This CDR3 is built from 13 residues. V lost 3 bases, J lost 5 bases, and 10 bases lay in between. Germline CDR1 LNHDA, CDR2 SQIVND (reference sequence). Combining the CDR3 with reference TRBV19 and TRBJ1-2 gives the whole variable domain DGGITQSPKYLFRKEGQNVTLSCEQNLNHDAMYWYRQDPGQGLRLIYYSQIVNDFQKGDIAEGYSVSREKKESFPLTVTSAQKNPTAFYLCASSIPGRYGYTFGSGTRLTVV.

A few counts support this clonotype. The rearrangement links TRBV20-1 to TRBJ2-3; TRBD2 matches at 7 bases. Germline loops: CDR1 DFQATT, CDR2 SNEGSKA (reference sequence). The V and J ends lost 0 bases and 6 bases, in that order; junction bases with no gene match: 9. The CDR3 spans 15 residues. The CDR3 is CSARDPRGSSDTQYF. CDR3 sequence (DNA): TGCAGTGCTAGAGATCCGCGGGGGTCCTCGGATACGCAGTATTTT.

This clonotype turned up a few times. The J gene is TRBJ1-2, the V gene TRBV10-3; perhaps TRBD1 as D (5 bases). The CDR3 extends over 14 amino acids. Per the germline V gene, CDR1 is ENHRY and CDR2 is SYGVKD. Trimming pared 7 bases from V and 11 bases from J, leaving 23 bases between. The CDR3 DNA follows: TGTGCCATCAACCCTAACGGGGGGGACTCGGAGTACACCTTC. It translates to CAINPNGGDSEYTF.

This clonotype has a count of ten or more. This chain links TRBV20-1 with TRBJ2-1; 10 nucleotides align to TRBD2. With V trimmed by 6 bases and J by 4 bases, 9 bases remained unmatched. Germline V gene lookup returns CDR1 DFQATT and CDR2 SNEGSKA (reference sequence). The CDR3 runs 15 residues. CDR3 nucleotides: TGCAGTGCCATAAAGGTGACTAGCGGGTACAATGAGCAGTTCTTC. Protein product: CSAIKVTSGYNEQFF.

V is TRBV11-3 and J is TRBJ2-3; D might be TRBD1 or TRBD2, each matching 5 bases. The CDR3 contains 14 residues. Germline V gene lookup returns CDR1 SGHNT and CDR2 YENEEA. The V and J ends lost 4 bases and 2 bases respectively, with 10 bases between them. DNA of the CDR3: TGTGCCAGCAGCTCGGGACCAGCCACAGATACGCAGTATTTT. Its translation is CASSSGPATDTQYF.

This clonotype was detected only a few times. The J gene is TRBJ2-2, the V gene TRBV2; D uncertain. Germline V CDR1 and CDR2: SNHLY, FYNNEI. This CDR3 comprises 13 residues. V was shortened by 1 base and J by 8 bases, with 8 bases between the two germline ends. This CDR3 reads CASSEVKMGELFF. CDR3 bases: TGTGCCAGCAGTGAAGTCAAGATGGGGGAGCTGTTTTTT.

V gene TRBV18 combines with J gene TRBJ2-3; D perhaps matches TRBD2 (5 bases). Per the germline V gene, CDR1 is KGHSH and CDR2 is LQKENI. Trimming removed 4 bases at V and 6 bases at J, with 17 bases between. There are 15 residues in the CDR3. The CDR3 sequence is CASSLQTPVADTQYF. CDR3 DNA sequence: TGTGCCAGCTCACTACAGACTCCCGTAGCGGATACGCAGTATTTT.

The chain links TRBV20-1 to TRBJ2-2; D not certain. The CDR3 contains 13 residues. The V end lost 3 bases, the J end lost 6 bases, and 11 bases lay between the germline ends. Per the germline V gene, CDR1 is DFQATT and CDR2 is SNEGSKA (reference sequence). The CDR3 coding sequence is TGCAGTGCTAGGGGTTCGCAGCCCGGGGAGCTGTTTTTT. Amino acid sequence: CSARGSQPGELFF.

Many counts were recorded for this clonotype. V and J are TRBV5-1 and TRBJ2-7, with 13 positions matching TRBD2. V lost 2 bases and J lost 2; bases outside the gene matches: 1. CDR1 is SGHRS and CDR2 is YFSETQ in the germline V gene. CDR3 length: 15 residues. CDR3 in DNA: TGCGCCAGCAGCTTAGGGACTAGCGGGACCTACGAGCAGTACTTC. Encoded protein: CASSLGTSGTYEQYF.

The rearrangement uses TRBV3-1 and TRBJ2-1; 11 nucleotides line up with TRBD2. CDR1 and CDR2 (germline): LGHDT, YNNKEL (reference sequence). This CDR3 is built from 17 residues. Unmatched junction bases numbered 6, after V lost 4 bases and J lost 1 base. CDR3 loop: CASSLAGGPGSYNEQFF. In nucleotides, the CDR3 is TGTGCCAGCAGCCTAGCGGGAGGGCCTGGGTCCTACAATGAGCAGTTCTTC.

This clonotype was found a few times. This chain connects TRBV5-1 to TRBJ2-5, with TRBD2 matching 7 bases. The ends lost 4 bases at V and 3 bases at J; junction bases unmatched: 12. Per the germline V gene, CDR1 is SGHRS and CDR2 is YFSETQ. The CDR3 runs 16 residues. The CDR3 DNA is TGCGCCAGCAGCCTGGGCTCTGCGGCGGGGGAAGAGACCCAGTACTTC. Amino acids: CASSLGSAAGEETQYF.

This clonotype has just a few counts. This CDR3 reads CASSWGHGHMNTEAFF. The CDR3 bases are TGCGCCAGCAGCTGGGGGCATGGCCACATGAACACTGAAGCTTTCTTT. The V gene is TRBV5-1, the J gene TRBJ1-1; possible D gene TRBD1, 6 bases. The CDR3 covers 16 residues. Trimming left V 3 bases short and J 0 bases short, with 15 bases between. The germline gives CDR1 SGHRS, CDR2 YFSETQ. The full variable domain, in which reference TRBV5-1 and TRBJ1-1 provide the parts outside the CDR3, is KAGVTQTPRYLIKTRGQQVTLSCSPISGHRSVSWYQQTPGQGLQFLFEYFSETQRNKGNFPGRFSGRQFSNSRSEMNVSTLELGDSALYLCASSWGHGHMNTEAFFGQGTRLTVV.

The J gene is TRBJ1-5, the V gene TRBV29-1; the D is unclear. CDR1 SQVTM and CDR2 ANQGSEA come from the germline V gene. This CDR3 has 13 residues. The germline V and J ends were trimmed by 6 bases and 3 bases, with 12 bases remaining between them. The CDR3 region is CSVSTRDNQPQHF. DNA for the CDR3: TGCAGCGTATCCACACGGGACAATCAGCCCCAGCATTTT.

This chain connects TRBV5-1 to TRBJ1-5; D is ambiguous. The V and J ends lost 0 bases and 5 bases respectively, with 15 bases between them. The CDR3 totals 16 residues. From germline, CDR1 is SGHRS and CDR2 YFSETQ. The CDR3 here is CASSLGVGPAHQPQHF. The CDR3 region has the DNA TGCGCCAGCAGCTTGGGGGTTGGTCCGGCCCATCAGCCCCAGCATTTT.

V and J are TRBV5-1 and TRBJ1-5; 7 bases are a match to TRBD1. V lost 5 bases, J lost 0 bases, and 5 bases stayed unmatched. The germline V gene has CDR1 SGHRS and CDR2 YFSETQ. CDR3 length equals 15 residues. CDR3 nucleotides: TGCGCCAGCAGACCCACAGGGGATAGCAATCAGCCCCAGCATTTT. As protein: CASRPTGDSNQPQHF. Drawing the rest from reference TRBV5-1 and TRBJ1-5, the complete variable domain is KAGVTQTPRYLIKTRGQQVTLSCSPISGHRSVSWYQQTPGQGLQFLFEYFSETQRNKGNFPGRFSGRQFSNSRSEMNVSTLELGDSALYLCASRPTGDSNQPQHFGDGTRLSIL.

The rearrangement links TRBV12-3 or TRBV12-4 to TRBJ1-3; no firm D call. The CDR3 is made up of 12 amino acids. The germline V and J ends were trimmed by 4 bases and 11 bases, with 12 bases remaining between them. The CDR3: CASSSAGRSIYF. CDR3 nucleotides: TGTGCCAGCAGTTCCGCCGGGAGGTCCATATATTTT.

This clonotype has a handful of counts. The V gene is TRBV20-1, the J gene TRBJ1-1; 7 bases match TRBD1. The CDR3 extends over 14 amino acids. The germline gives CDR1 DFQATT, CDR2 SNEGSKA (reference sequence). V was pared by 0 bases and J by 5 bases, with 6 bases of the junction left unmatched. CDR3 coding DNA: TGCAGTGCTAGAGACTCGGACAGGCAGACTGAAGCTTTCTTT. It is translated as CSARDSDRQTEAFF.

This clonotype was seen a handful of times. The V call is TRBV5-1, the J call TRBJ2-4; 13 bases fit TRBD2. CDR1 is SGHRS and CDR2 is YFSETQ in the germline V gene. The CDR3 covers 16 residues. V lost 4 bases to trimming and J lost 5 bases; unmatched junction nucleotides: 6. This CDR3 reads CASSIWTSGGQNIQYF. CDR3 bases: TGCGCCAGCAGCATTTGGACTAGCGGGGGCCAAAACATTCAGTACTTC.

The chain uses TRBV11-2 and TRBJ1-2; 8 bases line up with TRBD1. CDR3 length equals 15 residues. Germline V gene data show CDR1 as SGHAT and CDR2 as FQNNGV. V was pared by 5 bases and J by 1 base, with 6 bases of the junction left unmatched. For the CDR3, the DNA is TGTGCCAGCAGCGCCGACAGGGGACTTAACTATGGCTACACCTTC. It specifies CASSADRGLNYGYTF.

This clonotype appeared a few times. The chain recombines TRBV12-3 or TRBV12-4 with TRBJ2-4; D not certain. The CDR3 length is 13 residues. Trimming took off 6 bases at V and 6 bases at J, with 12 bases between the two ends. The CDR3 protein is CASRRTMTNIQYF. The DNA for the CDR3 is TGTGCCAGCAGACGTACTATGACAAACATTCAGTACTTC.

This clonotype has just a few counts. The chain links TRBV6-1 to TRBJ2-3; either TRBD1 or TRBD2 may supply D (5 bases each). The germline V gene encodes CDR1 MNHNS and CDR2 SASEGT. The CDR3 extends over 13 amino acids. Trimming stripped 6 bases from V and 7 bases from J, with 14 bases between. The DNA for the CDR3 is TGTGCCAGCAGCAACGGGGCCGGGTATACGCAGTATTTT. Encoded protein: CASSNGAGYTQYF.

The CDR3 DNA sequence: TGTGCCAGCAGCACAGCCATTAATCGTCAGCCCCAGCATTTT. Protein sequence: CASSTAINRQPQHF. This sequence joins TRBV9 and TRBJ1-5; D is ambiguous. The CDR3 length is 14 residues. With 4 bases removed from V and 6 bases from J, the gap between germline ends came to 14 bases. Looked up from germline, CDR1 is SGDLS and CDR2 is YYNGEE.

This chain joins TRBV12-3 or TRBV12-4 and TRBJ2-2, with 10 positions matching TRBD1. This CDR3 region has 15 residues. V shed 5 bases, J shed 6 bases, and the junction held 6 bases outside the gene matches. The DNA for the CDR3 is TGTGCCAGCAGTCGCGGGACAGGGGTTTCCGGGGAGCTGTTTTTT. Its translation: CASSRGTGVSGELFF.

The gene calls are TRBV5-1 and TRBJ2-1; 7 bases are shared with TRBD2. J gave up 6 bases and V 2 bases, and 8 bases lay outside the gene matches. The CDR3 covers 15 residues. Germline CDR1 and CDR2: SGHRS and YFSETQ. CDR3 region: CASSFWGGERNEQFF. In DNA, the CDR3 is TGCGCCAGCAGCTTTTGGGGGGGAGAACGCAATGAGCAGTTCTTC. Full variable domain (missing parts from reference TRBV5-1 and TRBJ2-1): KAGVTQTPRYLIKTRGQQVTLSCSPISGHRSVSWYQQTPGQGLQFLFEYFSETQRNKGNFPGRFSGRQFSNSRSEMNVSTLELGDSALYLCASSFWGGERNEQFFGPGTRLTVL.

This clonotype was counted between two and nine times. The genes are TRBV27 and TRBJ2-5; 10 bases agree with TRBD2. The germline V gene encodes CDR1 MNHEY and CDR2 SMNVEV (reference sequence). Unmatched junction bases numbered 6, after V lost 4 bases and J lost 4 bases. The CDR3 runs to 15 residues. The CDR3 protein is CASSSTSGTRETQYF. DNA for the CDR3: TGTGCCAGCAGTTCAACTAGCGGGACCCGAGAGACCCAGTACTTC.

The J gene is TRBJ2-7, the V gene TRBV12-3 or TRBV12-4; TRBD2 aligns across 8 bases. The CDR3 is 14 residues long. V dropped 7 bases and J dropped 9; count of bases not matched to a gene: 14. The DNA for the CDR3 is TGTGCCAGCACCGTAGGACTAGCAAGAACATCGCAGTACTTC. Its translation: CASTVGLARTSQYF.

The V gene is TRBV10-3, the J gene TRBJ2-3, with D possibly matching TRBD2 (5 bases). CDR1 and CDR2 from the germline V gene are ENHRY and SYGVKD. This CDR3 is built from 13 residues. Trimming cost V 6 bases and J 2 bases, with 9 bases left between them. DNA of the CDR3: TGTGCCATCAGGGGAGCGGCCACAGATACGCAGTATTTT. Residues: CAIRGAATDTQYF.

The table lists this clonotype with a few counts. The chain links TRBV5-1 to TRBJ2-7; 9 nucleotides match TRBD1. V trimming: 4 bases; J trimming: 5 bases; junction bases outside the gene matches: 7. Per the germline V gene, CDR1 is SGHRS and CDR2 is YFSETQ. CDR3 size: 14 residues. The CDR3 spells CASSVDRGSDEQYF. CDR3 nucleotides: TGCGCCAGCAGCGTTGACAGGGGGTCGGACGAGCAGTACTTC.